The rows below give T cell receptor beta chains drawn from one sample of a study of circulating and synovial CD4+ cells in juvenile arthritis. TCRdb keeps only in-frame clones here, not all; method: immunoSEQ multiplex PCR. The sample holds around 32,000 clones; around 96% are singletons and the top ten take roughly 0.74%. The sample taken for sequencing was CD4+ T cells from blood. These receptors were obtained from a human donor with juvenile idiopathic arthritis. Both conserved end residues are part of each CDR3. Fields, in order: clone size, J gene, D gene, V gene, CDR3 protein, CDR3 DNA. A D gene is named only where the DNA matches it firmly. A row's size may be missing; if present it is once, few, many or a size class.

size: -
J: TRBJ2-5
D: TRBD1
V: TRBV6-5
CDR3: CASSYGDRGLGTQYF
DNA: TGTGCCAGCAGTTACGGGGACAGGGGGCTAGGGACCCAGTACTTC

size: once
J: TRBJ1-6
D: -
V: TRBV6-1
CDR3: CASSEQPRNSPLHF
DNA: TGTGCCAGCAGTGAACAACCGAGGAATTCACCCCTCCACTTT

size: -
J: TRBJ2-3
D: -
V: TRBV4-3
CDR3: CASSQVAGSTDTQYF
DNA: TGCGCCAGCAGCCAAGTTGCGGGGAGCACAGATACGCAGTATTTT

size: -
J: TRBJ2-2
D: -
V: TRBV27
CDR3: CASSSQGQNTGELFF
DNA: TGTGCCAGCAGTTCCCAGGGTCAGAACACCGGGGAGCTGTTTTTT

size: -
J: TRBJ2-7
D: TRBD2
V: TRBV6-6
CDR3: CASSYWASGTYEQYF
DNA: TGTGCCAGCAGTTACTGGGCTAGCGGGACCTACGAGCAGTACTTC

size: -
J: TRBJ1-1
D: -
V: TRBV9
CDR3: CASSSTGGLNTEAFF
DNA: TGTGCCAGCAGCTCAACGGGAGGATTGAACACTGAAGCTTTCTTT

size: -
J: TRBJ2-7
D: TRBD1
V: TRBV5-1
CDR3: CASSPGQGGYEQYF
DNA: TGCGCCAGCAGCCCAGGACAGGGGGGATACGAGCAGTACTTC

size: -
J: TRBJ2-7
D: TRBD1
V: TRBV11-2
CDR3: CASSNRDRGRVFRYEQYF
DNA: TGTGCCAGCAGTAACCGGGACAGGGGGCGGGTTTTCCGCTACGAGCAGTACTTC

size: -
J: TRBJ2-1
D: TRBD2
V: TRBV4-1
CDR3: CASSQDIVRLLAGAYNEQFF
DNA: TGCGCCAGCAGCCAAGATATAGTCCGGCTACTAGCGGGAGCCTACAATGAGCAGTTCTTC

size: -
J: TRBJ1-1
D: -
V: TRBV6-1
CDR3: CASREGGTEAFF
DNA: TGTGCCAGCAGAGAGGGTGGCACTGAAGCTTTCTTT

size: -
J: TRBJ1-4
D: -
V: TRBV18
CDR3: CASSPLGATNEKLFF
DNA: TGTGCCAGCTCACCGCTAGGGGCTACTAATGAAAAACTGTTTTTT

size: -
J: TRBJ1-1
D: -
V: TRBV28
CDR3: CASSLPQAGSTEAFF
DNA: TGTGCCAGCAGTTTACCCCAGGCTGGATCGACTGAAGCTTTCTTT

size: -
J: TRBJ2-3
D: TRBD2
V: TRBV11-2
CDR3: CASSRHLAGDTQYF
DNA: TGTGCCAGCAGCAGGCATCTAGCGGGTGATACGCAGTATTTT

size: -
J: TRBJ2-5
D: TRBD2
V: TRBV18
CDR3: CASSPPAGEAETQYF
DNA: TGTGCCAGCTCACCCCCAGCGGGAGAGGCAGAGACCCAGTACTTC

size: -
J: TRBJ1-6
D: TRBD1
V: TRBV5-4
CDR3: CASSYKGTGTSPLHF
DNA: TGTGCCAGCAGCTACAAGGGGACAGGGACTTCACCCCTCCACTTT

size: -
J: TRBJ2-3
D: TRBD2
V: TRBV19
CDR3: CARRLAGGEDTQYF
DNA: TGTGCCAGAAGACTAGCGGGGGGAGAAGATACGCAGTATTTT

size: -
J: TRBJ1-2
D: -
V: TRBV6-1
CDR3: CAARPADGYTF
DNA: TGTGCCGCCCGTCCCGCGGATGGCTACACCTTC

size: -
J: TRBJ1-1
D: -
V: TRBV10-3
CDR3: CAISESIVNTEAFF
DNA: TGTGCCATCAGTGAGTCGATAGTGAACACTGAAGCTTTCTTT

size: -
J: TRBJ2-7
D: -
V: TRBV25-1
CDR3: CASSEYSSHEQYF
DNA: TGTGCCAGCAGTGAATATTCATCCCACGAGCAGTACTTC